This entry lists 14 T cell receptor beta chains sequenced from one sample in a study of shared clonotypes between healthy human individuals. Libraries were prepared by immunoSEQ multiplex PCR; TCRdb keeps only in-frame clonotypes and omits some of them. The repertoire has some 2.4 million clones, over 85% of them found once; the top ten carry 0.36%. Input material: naive CD4+ T cells from PBMCs. Subset given: CD45RA+ positively selected. The receptors come from a man aged 18 to 35 in good health. Some clones in this sample may be carry-over from other donors' samples.

The chain uses TRBV19 and TRBJ1-4, with D possibly TRBD1 on 6 matching bases. This CDR3 has 21 amino acids. The V end lost 3 bases, the J end lost 6 bases, and 32 bases lay between the germline ends. Germline V gene sequence: CDR1 LNHDA, CDR2 SQIVND (reference sequence). CDR3 sequence (DNA): TGTGCCAGTAGTATGGGGCTTTATGGGGGCCGGACCGCCTCTTTGTATGAAAAACTGTTTTTT. It translates to CASSMGLYGGRTASLYEKLFF.

The CDR3 DNA sequence: TGTGCCAGTAGTATGGGAGAGGGCTACGAGCAGTACTTC. Its translation: CASSMGEGYEQYF. The chain has TRBV19 and TRBJ2-7; possibly TRBD2 for D (5 bases). Trimming removed 3 bases from V and 3 bases from J, with 9 bases in between. The CDR3 spans 13 residues. Germline V gives CDR1 LNHDA, CDR2 SQIVND (reference sequence).

This chain connects TRBV29-1 to TRBJ2-2; 7 bases fit TRBD2. The CDR3 runs 14 residues. From germline, CDR1 is SQVTM and CDR2 ANQGSEA. V gave up 5 bases and J gave up 1 base; unmatched junction bases: 4. CDR3 region: CSVRGLGNTGELFF. The CDR3 coding sequence is TGCAGCGTTAGAGGACTAGGGAACACCGGGGAGCTGTTTTTT.

This clone has only one observation. The rearrangement links TRBV7-9 to TRBJ1-6; D remains unclear. Trimming removed 6 bases at V and 0 bases at J, with 9 bases between. CDR1 is SEHNR, CDR2 FQNEAQ, per germline (reference sequence). This CDR3 spans 15 amino acids. The CDR3 spells CASSPGSSYNSPLHF. Here the CDR3 DNA reads TGTGCCAGCAGTCCCGGTAGCTCCTATAATTCACCCCTCCACTTT.

The rearrangement joins TRBV30 to TRBJ1-2; the D is unclear. Germline V gene lookup returns CDR1 GTSNPN and CDR2 SVGIG (reference sequence). The CDR3 is made up of 13 amino acids. V dropped 3 bases and J dropped 1 base, with 9 bases sitting between them. The CDR3 loop reads CAWSPSDNYGYTF. DNA for the CDR3: TGTGCCTGGAGCCCCAGTGATAACTATGGCTACACCTTC.

This chain uses TRBV29-1 with TRBJ2-3; possibly TRBD1 or TRBD2 for D (5 bases each). Looked up from germline, CDR1 is SQVTM and CDR2 is ANQGSEA. The V end lost 7 bases, the J end lost 6 bases, and 11 bases lay between the germline ends. This CDR3 is built from 11 residues. CDR3 sequence reads: CSGGYADTQYF. The CDR3 DNA is TGCAGCGGGGGGTACGCTGATACGCAGTATTTT.

The V and J genes are TRBV6-6 and TRBJ2-4; no firm D call. This CDR3 has 14 residues. Trimming left V 2 bases short and J 6 bases short, with 11 bases between. Germline CDR1 and CDR2: MNHNY and SVGAGI (reference sequence). This CDR3 reads CASSYLREPNIQYF. The CDR3 nucleotides are TGTGCCAGCAGTTACCTGAGAGAGCCAAACATTCAGTACTTC.

This clone showed up just once. The chain combines TRBV15 with TRBJ2-3; TRBD2 agrees at 12 bases. The CDR3 consists of 17 residues. The V and J ends lost 4 bases and 2 bases, in that order; junction bases with no gene match: 7. Looked up from germline, CDR1 is LNHNV and CDR2 is YYDKDF (reference sequence). In nucleotides, the CDR3 is TGTGCCACCAGCAACCGACTAGCGGGAGACTTCACAGATACGCAGTATTTT. Protein sequence: CATSNRLAGDFTDTQYF.

This chain joins TRBV12-5 and TRBJ1-1, with D unresolved. This CDR3 spans 12 amino acids. V was pared by 0 bases and J by 7 bases, with 6 bases between. CDR1 LGHNT and CDR2 FRNRAP come from the germline V gene. The CDR3 sequence is CASGLVPSEAFF. The CDR3 bases are TGTGCTAGTGGTTTGGTACCAAGTGAAGCTTTCTTT.

This clone occurred once. Other DNA sequences from this sample encode an identical CDR3 as well. V and J are TRBV7-9 and TRBJ2-7; 9 bases fit TRBD1. V lost 3 bases and J lost 5; bases outside the gene matches: 2. Germline V gives CDR1 SEHNR, CDR2 FQNEAQ (reference sequence). This CDR3 has 13 residues. CDR3 protein: CASSLDRGHEQYF. The CDR3, as DNA: TGTGCCAGCAGCTTGGACAGGGGACACGAGCAGTACTTC. Complete variable domain (other parts from reference TRBV7-9 and TRBJ2-7): DTGVSQNPRHKITKRGQNVTFRCDPISEHNRLYWYRQTLGQGPEFLTYFQNEAQLEKSRLLSDRFSAERPKGSFSTLEIQRTEQGDSAMYLCASSLDRGHEQYFGPGTRLTVT.

On this clone itself: Different DNA sequences within this sample yield the same CDR3. The genes are TRBV6-1 and TRBJ2-7; D remains unclear. V gave up 5 bases and J gave up 1 base, with 9 bases separating them. This CDR3 region has 13 residues. Germline-derived CDR1 and CDR2 are MNHNS and SASEGT. For the CDR3, the DNA is TGTGCCAGCAGTCTGCAAAATTCCTACGAGCAGTACTTC. This encodes CASSLQNSYEQYF.

Comments on this clone: Other nucleotide sequences from this sample produce the same CDR3. This chain joins TRBV28 and TRBJ2-7; 11 positions match TRBD1. Germline trimming cut 0 bases from V and 4 bases from J; bases unmatched to any gene: 2. The CDR3 has 15 amino acids. CDR1 and CDR2 (germline): MDHEN, SYDVKM. CDR3 DNA sequence: TGTGCCAGCAGTTTATGGGACAGGGGGCCGTACGAGCAGTACTTC. As protein: CASSLWDRGPYEQYF.

The chain couples TRBV14 to TRBJ2-1; 11 bases are shared with TRBD2. There are 17 residues in the CDR3. Unmatched junction bases numbered 8, after V lost 0 bases and J lost 7 bases. Germline assignment: CDR1 SGHDN and CDR2 FVKESK. CDR3 DNA: TGTGCCAGCAGCCAAGATATGGCTAGCGGGAGGAAGAATGAGCAGTTCTTC. This encodes CASSQDMASGRKNEQFF.

This rearrangement joins TRBV5-1 to TRBJ2-7; the D gene is possibly TRBD1 (6 bases). This CDR3 spans 14 amino acids. Per the germline V gene, CDR1 is SGHRS and CDR2 is YFSETQ. The V gene lost 2 bases and the J gene lost 5 bases, with 14 bases spanning the gap. Here the CDR3 reads CASSLQGRGDEQYF. CDR3 nucleotide sequence: TGCGCCAGCAGCTTACAGGGTCGCGGAGACGAGCAGTACTTC.